The 21 T cell receptor beta chains below were found in one sample sequenced in a study of T-cell reconstitution after alpha-beta-depleted transplantation in children. Preparation of the TCRbeta library involved a method that used unique molecular identifiers. In TCRdb, the PCR reads were re-called with MiXCR into one record per CDR3 protein. This table holds 170,000 or so distinct CDR3 sequences, about 6.4% found once. Here the sequenced sample was PBMCs from the stem cell graft donor, taken from the stem cell graft. These receptor sequences come from a human donor who donated a stem cell graft to a child with Wiskott-Aldrich syndrome.

Ten or more counts support this clonotype. V usage is TRBV28 and J usage is TRBJ2-6, with unresolved D. The CDR3 has 15 residues. The germline V gene encodes CDR1 MDHEN and CDR2 SYDVKM. V was clipped by 6 bases and J by 0 bases, with 9 bases between them. The CDR3 sequence is CASSPDNSGANVLTF. The CDR3 nucleotides are TGTGCCAGCAGCCCCGACAACTCTGGGGCCAACGTCCTGACTTTC.

In this sample, this clonotype turned up many times. The V gene is TRBV20-1, the J gene TRBJ2-1; a weak D match, TRBD2 (6 bases). This CDR3 contains 16 residues. Germline V gene sequence: CDR1 DFQATT, CDR2 SNEGSKA (reference sequence). V was cut by 5 bases and J by 2 bases, with 19 bases left in between. CDR3 protein: CSASRALLAPYNEQFF. CDR3 nucleotide sequence: TGCAGTGCTTCTAGAGCCCTACTAGCTCCCTACAATGAGCAGTTCTTC.

This chain connects TRBV5-1 to TRBJ2-5; D possibly corresponds to TRBD1 (6 bases). The CDR3 has 17 residues. Trimming left V 0 bases short and J 4 bases short, with 19 bases between. Germline CDR1 SGHRS, CDR2 YFSETQ. The CDR3, as DNA: TGCGCCAGCAGCTTGGTCACGCAGGGGTTATACGGAGAGACCCAGTACTTC. Residues: CASSLVTQGLYGETQYF. Filled out from reference TRBV5-1 and TRBJ2-5, the complete variable domain reads KAGVTQTPRYLIKTRGQQVTLSCSPISGHRSVSWYQQTPGQGLQFLFEYFSETQRNKGNFPGRFSGRQFSNSRSEMNVSTLELGDSALYLCASSLVTQGLYGETQYFGPGTRLLVL.

This clonotype has more than one count but fewer than ten. The J gene is TRBJ1-1, the V gene TRBV5-1; 7 bases fit TRBD1. Germline V gene lookup returns CDR1 SGHRS and CDR2 YFSETQ. The CDR3 is made up of 16 amino acids. Losses at the gene ends were 4 bases for V and 3 bases for J; bases not matched to a gene: 12. CDR3 sequence (DNA): TGCGCCAGCAGCCGACAGGGCGGGTCGGGAGACACTGAAGCTTTCTTT. Amino acids: CASSRQGGSGDTEAFF.

In this sample, this clonotype turned up a few times. The chain joins TRBV7-8 to TRBJ1-1; D not resolved. The germline V gene encodes CDR1 SGHVS and CDR2 FQNEAQ. V was pared by 0 bases and J by 5 bases, with 16 bases between. CDR3 size: 16 residues. CDR3 loop: CASSLAPETEGTEAFF. CDR3 DNA: TGTGCCAGCAGCTTAGCACCGGAAACCGAGGGTACTGAAGCTTTCTTT.

This clonotype was observed many times. The chain employs TRBV20-1 and TRBJ1-2; no firm D call. V was cut by 3 bases and J by 3 bases, with 11 bases left in between. The CDR3 has 13 amino acids. The V gene's germline CDR1 is DFQATT and CDR2 SNEGSKA (reference sequence). The CDR3 here is CSARASFDYGYTF. The CDR3 region has the DNA TGCAGTGCTAGGGCGAGTTTCGACTATGGCTACACCTTC.

This clonotype has only a few counts. The chain combines TRBV4-2 with TRBJ2-7; TRBD1 might be the D (5 bases). Looked up from germline, CDR1 is LGHNA and CDR2 is YNFKEQ. The germline V and J ends were trimmed by 2 bases and 3 bases, with 17 bases remaining between them. The CDR3 loop spans 16 amino acids. CDR3 sequence reads: CASSQPGAGIDYEQYF. The CDR3 region has the DNA TGTGCCAGCAGCCAACCTGGGGCAGGGATTGACTACGAGCAGTACTTC.

This sequence joins TRBV11-2 and TRBJ2-7; D uncertain. The CDR3 has 14 amino acids. Germline-derived CDR1 and CDR2 are SGHAT and FQNNGV. The V gene lost 1 base and the J gene lost 7 bases, with 14 bases spanning the gap. CDR3: CASSLGVRSGEQYF. The CDR3 coding sequence is TGTGCCAGCAGCTTAGGGGTGAGATCCGGGGAGCAGTACTTC.

J is TRBJ2-1 and V is TRBV20-1; tentative D call: TRBD1 (5 bases). V gave up 5 bases and J gave up 0 bases, with 8 bases separating them. The germline CDR1 and CDR2 sequences are DFQATT and SNEGSKA (reference sequence). The CDR3 spans 13 residues. The CDR3 reads CSASRGSYNEQFF. In nucleotides, the CDR3 is TGCAGTGCTTCAAGGGGCTCCTACAATGAGCAGTTCTTC.

The genes are TRBV20-1 and TRBJ2-3; no clear D gene. The germline V gene encodes CDR1 DFQATT and CDR2 SNEGSKA (reference sequence). The V end lost 6 bases, the J end lost 4 bases, and 26 bases lay between the germline ends. This CDR3 region has 17 residues. The CDR3 spells CSAGDGQVMEWADTQYF. DNA for the CDR3: TGCAGTGCCGGAGACGGGCAGGTCATGGAGTGGGCAGATACGCAGTATTTT.

This clonotype was detected ten times or more. Compared with germline, one end of the junction differs, possibly owing to a read error. The gene calls are TRBV12-3 or TRBV12-4 and TRBJ1-1; TRBD1 matches at 7 bases. CDR3 length equals 14 residues. CDR3 DNA sequence: TGTGCCAGCACCCCATCGGGACAGACCGTCGAAGATTTCTTT. This translates into CASTPSGQTVEDFF.

Turning to this clonotype: This may be a read error, as it is one base from a much larger clone. This chain joins TRBV20-1 and TRBJ2-7; D is uncertain. The CDR3 spans 13 residues. In germline, CDR1 is DFQATT, CDR2 SNEGSKA (reference sequence). CDR3 amino acids: CTARKSISYEQYF. The DNA for the CDR3 is TGCACTGCTAGAAAGTCCATTTCCTACGAGCAGTACTTC.

In this sample, this clonotype turned up many times. This chain links TRBV5-1 with TRBJ2-2; tentative D call: TRBD1 (6 bases). CDR3 length equals 15 residues. Per the germline V gene, CDR1 is SGHRS and CDR2 is YFSETQ. The V end was cut by 6 bases, the J end by 3 bases, with 15 bases between. The CDR3 DNA is TGCGCCAGCAACACCGGGACACTCGACACCGGGGAGCTGTTTTTT. This codes for CASNTGTLDTGELFF.

The chain uses TRBV6-1 and TRBJ1-5; D might be TRBD1 (6 bases). V gave up 9 bases and J gave up 1 base, with 19 bases separating them. The germline V gene encodes CDR1 MNHNS and CDR2 SASEGT. The length of the CDR3 is 16 residues. CDR3 nucleotide sequence: TGTGCCAGTCAGCCGGGCAGGGGATCCAGCAATCAGCCCCAGCATTTT. Translated: CASQPGRGSSNQPQHF.

This clonotype was recorded at least ten times. J is TRBJ2-3 and V is TRBV28, with D tentatively TRBD2 (6 bases). V lost 1 base to trimming and J lost 9 bases, with 14 bases between them. The germline gives CDR1 MDHEN, CDR2 SYDVKM. The CDR3 runs 14 residues. CDR3 nucleotide sequence: TGTGCCAGCAGTTTATACGTCGGGACTGACACGCAGTATTTT. It codes for CASSLYVGTDTQYF.

This clonotype has ten or more counts. The V and J genes are TRBV5-4 and TRBJ2-7; possible D gene TRBD1, 6 bases. This CDR3 has 13 amino acids. CDR1 and CDR2 from the germline V gene are SGHNT and YYREEE (reference sequence). Trimming shortened V by 5 bases and J by 3 bases, and 12 bases separated the two germline ends. The CDR3: CASSHKQGYEQYF. For the CDR3, the DNA is TGTGCCAGCAGTCATAAACAGGGCTACGAGCAGTACTTC.

This clonotype was counted ten times or more. V and J are TRBV28 and TRBJ2-3, with TRBD2 as a possible D gene (6 bases). Trimming stripped 3 bases from V and 3 bases from J, with 10 bases between. Germline V lookup: CDR1 MDHEN, CDR2 SYDVKM. The CDR3 runs 14 residues. The CDR3 is CASSFLSGTDTQYF. The CDR3 DNA sequence: TGTGCCAGCAGTTTTCTTAGCGGAACAGATACGCAGTATTTT.

This clonotype turned up a few times. The rearrangement joins TRBV18 to TRBJ2-1; D unresolved. Germline V gene lookup returns CDR1 KGHSH and CDR2 LQKENI. The CDR3 has 13 amino acids. V was cut by 2 bases and J by 10 bases, with 12 bases left in between. CDR3 sequence: CASSPTRPSEQFF. The CDR3 DNA reads as TGTGCCAGCTCACCAACAAGACCCTCCGAGCAGTTCTTC.

This clonotype was recorded at least ten times. The chain links TRBV15 to TRBJ1-4, with D maybe TRBD1 (6 bases). V dropped 3 bases and J dropped 8 bases, with 19 bases sitting between them. This CDR3 has 16 residues. CDR1 LNHNV and CDR2 YYDKDF come from the germline V gene (reference sequence). CDR3: CATSSKGGRFREKLFF. CDR3 bases: TGTGCCACCAGCAGTAAGGGGGGCAGATTTCGGGAAAAACTGTTTTTT.

This clonotype was detected many times. The CDR3 region is CSAGTSGTDTQYF. The CDR3 DNA reads TGCAGCGCCGGGACTAGCGGGACAGATACGCAGTATTTT. This chain links TRBV20-1 with TRBJ2-3, with 12 bases lining up with TRBD2. CDR1 and CDR2 (germline): DFQATT, SNEGSKA (reference sequence). This CDR3 contains 13 residues.

This clonotype was counted ten times or more. CDR3 DNA sequence: TGCGCCAGCAGCTTAAGCAGGGCGAACACTGAAGCTTTCTTT. Translation: CASSLSRANTEAFF. The V and J genes are TRBV5-1 and TRBJ1-1; possibly TRBD1 for D (5 bases). CDR3 length: 14 residues. Germline V lookup: CDR1 SGHRS, CDR2 YFSETQ. Trimming removed 2 bases from V and 1 base from J, with 9 bases in between.